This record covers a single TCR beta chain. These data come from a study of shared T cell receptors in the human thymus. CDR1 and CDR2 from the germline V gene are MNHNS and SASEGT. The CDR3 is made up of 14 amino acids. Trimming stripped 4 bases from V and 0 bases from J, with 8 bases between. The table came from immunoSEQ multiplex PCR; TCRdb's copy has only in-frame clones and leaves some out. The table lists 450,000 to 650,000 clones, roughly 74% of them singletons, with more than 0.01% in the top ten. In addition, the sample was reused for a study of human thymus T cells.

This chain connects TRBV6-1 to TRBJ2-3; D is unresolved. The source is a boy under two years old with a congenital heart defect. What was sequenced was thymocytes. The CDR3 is CASSVDSSTDTQYF. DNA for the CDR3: TGTGCCAGCAGTGTCGACTCTAGCACAGATACGCAGTATTTT.